These 24 T cell receptor beta chains were all obtained from the same sample, sequenced in a study of blood T cells in healthy people across ages. Next came a second PCR, run for about 7 to 12 cycles, which used a sample-barcoded 5' primer along with a J-beta primer mix. TCRdb independently ran MiXCR on the 5' RACE reads; one entry per CDR3 protein. The sample yields roughly 1,800,000 distinct CDR3 sequences, around half seen once. Sequences were obtained from blood. The receptors stem from a middle-aged woman in good health.

In its sample, this clonotype was seen a few times. The V call is TRBV7-9, the J call TRBJ2-6, with a possible D match to TRBD2 (5 bases). Between the trimmed V and J ends, which lost 1 base and 4 bases, there was a span of 11 bases. Germline CDR1 is SEHNR and CDR2 is FQNEAQ (reference sequence). This CDR3 is 16 amino acids long. The CDR3 loop is CASSLETGSGANVLTF. The CDR3 bases are TGTGCCAGCAGCTTAGAGACGGGATCAGGGGCCAACGTCCTGACTTTC. Looking up the rest from reference TRBV7-9 and TRBJ2-6 gives the full variable domain: DTGVSQNPRHKITKRGQNVTFRCDPISEHNRLYWYRQTLGQGPEFLTYFQNEAQLEKSRLLSDRFSAERPKGSFSTLEIQRTEQGDSAMYLCASSLETGSGANVLTFGAGSRLTVL.

The rearrangement links TRBV6-5 to TRBJ1-4; D call uncertain. The CDR3 has 16 amino acids. With 5 bases removed from V and 0 bases from J, the gap between germline ends came to 13 bases. The V gene's germline CDR1 is MNHEY and CDR2 SVGAGI. The CDR3 spells CASSRLGGSTNEKLFF. CDR3 DNA: TGTGCCAGCAGTCGACTAGGCGGGTCAACTAATGAAAAACTGTTTTTT.

The gene calls are TRBV20-1 and TRBJ2-5, with TRBD2 identical over 10 bases. V gave up 1 base and J gave up 3 bases; unmatched junction bases: 5. Germline V lookup: CDR1 DFQATT, CDR2 SNEGSKA (reference sequence). The CDR3 sequence is 15 residues long. The CDR3 loop reads CSARGIGLAEETQYF. The CDR3 DNA reads TGCAGTGCTAGAGGAATAGGACTAGCGGAAGAGACCCAGTACTTC.

The chain employs TRBV6-6 and TRBJ1-6, with TRBD1 identical over 8 bases. Germline V lookup: CDR1 MNHNY, CDR2 SVGAGI (reference sequence). Trimming took 4 bases from V and 4 from J; bases not matched to a gene: 3. This CDR3 comprises 15 residues. The CDR3 coding sequence is TGTGCCAGCAGTTTCGACAGGGGTTATAATTCACCCCTCCACTTT. Protein product: CASSFDRGYNSPLHF.

This clonotype was counted only a few times. The chain recombines TRBV29-1 with TRBJ2-5, with 7 bases lining up with TRBD1. The CDR3 has 14 amino acids. Germline assignment: CDR1 SQVTM and CDR2 ANQGSEA. V was clipped by 1 base and J by 5 bases; unmatched bases: 7. This CDR3 reads CSVEVRGRMETQYF. CDR3 nucleotide sequence: TGCAGCGTTGAAGTTAGGGGGCGTATGGAGACCCAGTACTTC.

This clonotype was found a few times. V and J are TRBV12-3 or TRBV12-4 and TRBJ2-1; 13 bases map to TRBD2. Losses at the gene ends were 8 bases for V and 3 bases for J; bases not matched to a gene: 10. The CDR3 sequence is 17 residues long. CDR3 residues: CASDYGGLAGLYNEQFF. The CDR3 region has the DNA TGTGCCAGCGATTACGGGGGACTAGCGGGACTCTACAATGAGCAGTTCTTC.

The V gene is TRBV19, the J gene TRBJ2-1; 12 positions agree with TRBD2. The CDR3 runs to 17 residues. Trimming removed 4 bases from V and 2 bases from J; junction bases left unmatched: 6. Germline V gives CDR1 LNHDA, CDR2 SQIVND (reference sequence). CDR3 protein: CASSNTLAGGPYNEQFF. DNA for the CDR3: TGTGCCAGTAGTAACACACTAGCGGGGGGCCCCTACAATGAGCAGTTCTTC.

This clonotype showed up just a few times. The genes are TRBV20-1 and TRBJ2-1, with D perhaps given as TRBD1 or TRBD2 (5 bases each). This CDR3 has 11 amino acids. The V end was cut by 2 bases, the J end by 9 bases, with 8 bases between. Looked up from germline, CDR1 is DFQATT and CDR2 is SNEGSKA (reference sequence). In nucleotides, the CDR3 is TGCAGTGCTAGACAGGGACGTGAGCAGTTCTTC. This translates into CSARQGREQFF.

Points on this clonotype: The junction shows a germline mismatch at one end, possibly a read error. This chain connects TRBV7-2 to TRBJ1-5, with D perhaps matching TRBD1 (5 bases). Germline V gene sequence: CDR1 SGHTA, CDR2 FQGNSA. The CDR3 sequence is 16 residues long. The CDR3 spells CACSSQRTQSDQPQHF. The DNA for the CDR3 is TGTGCCTGCAGCTCTCAGAGGACACAATCTGATCAGCCCCAGCATTTT.

In this sample, this clonotype turned up a few times. The chain joins TRBV5-1 to TRBJ2-7; no definite D call. CDR3 length: 13 amino acids. Germline V gene sequence: CDR1 SGHRS, CDR2 YFSETQ. V gave up 5 bases and J gave up 2 bases, with 11 bases separating them. CDR3 residues: CASSIWVTYEQYF. CDR3 in DNA: TGCGCCAGCAGTATTTGGGTTACCTACGAGCAGTACTTC.

This clonotype was detected a few times. The CDR3 spells CASSLAGGGAGYTF. In nucleotides, the CDR3 is TGTGCCAGCAGCTTAGCCGGGGGCGGGGCTGGCTACACCTTC. This chain uses TRBV7-2 with TRBJ1-2; D might be TRBD1 (6 bases). The CDR3 contains 14 residues. With 0 bases removed from V and 7 bases from J, the gap between germline ends came to 12 bases. The V gene's germline CDR1 is SGHTA and CDR2 FQGNSA.

This chain joins TRBV20-1 and TRBJ1-2; D may be TRBD1 (5 bases). Germline values: CDR1 DFQATT, CDR2 SNEGSKA (reference sequence). The CDR3 covers 17 residues. V shed 1 base and J shed 3 bases, with 21 bases lying between them. CDR3 DNA: TGCAGTGCTAGAGGGACGGGGGTTATACCGGCGGACTATGGCTACACCTTC. Residues: CSARGTGVIPADYGYTF.

This clonotype came up many times. The chain couples TRBV3-1 to TRBJ1-2, with D hard to call. The CDR3 contains 13 residues. Germline CDR1 and CDR2: LGHDT and YNNKEL (reference sequence). The V and J ends lost 5 bases and 2 bases respectively, with 9 bases between them. CDR3 sequence: CASSRGRNYGYTF. The CDR3 DNA is TGTGCCAGCAGCAGAGGGAGAAACTATGGCTACACCTTC.

This chain connects TRBV19 to TRBJ2-1; 10 bases agree with TRBD1. Trimming at V came to 5 bases and at J to 6 bases, leaving 7 bases not matched to a gene. Per the germline V gene, CDR1 is LNHDA and CDR2 is SQIVND (reference sequence). There are 15 residues in the CDR3. CDR3 in DNA: TGTGCCAGTAGTCCCGCTGGGACAGGGGTCAATGAGCAGTTCTTC. This encodes CASSPAGTGVNEQFF.

This chain links TRBV11-2 with TRBJ2-3; 12 bases map to TRBD2. The CDR3 has 18 amino acids. Trimming at V came to 5 bases and at J to 0 bases, leaving 9 bases not matched to a gene. The V gene's germline CDR1 is SGHAT and CDR2 FQNNGV. The CDR3 coding sequence is TGTGCCAGCAGCCACCCTAGGGGACTAGCGGGTAGCACAGATACGCAGTATTTT. This encodes CASSHPRGLAGSTDTQYF.

The CDR3 coding sequence is TGTGCCAGCAGCGATGGCAGGGCGGGGGGCTCCTACAATGAGCAGTTCTTC. Protein: CASSDGRAGGSYNEQFF. The chain uses TRBV9 and TRBJ2-1; TRBD2 agrees at 8 bases. Germline lookup yields CDR1 SGDLS and CDR2 YYNGEE. This CDR3 has 17 amino acids. Losses at the gene ends were 3 bases for V and 0 bases for J; bases not matched to a gene: 8.

In this sample, this clonotype turned up a few times. This chain joins TRBV7-9 and TRBJ2-1, with TRBD2 identical over 8 bases. The CDR3 has 15 amino acids. J was trimmed by 5 bases and V by 0 bases; bases with no gene match: 3. CDR1 and CDR2 from the germline V gene are SEHNR and FQNEAQ (reference sequence). For the CDR3, the DNA is TGTGCCAGCAGCTTAGCGAGTAGCGGGGACAATGAGCAGTTCTTC. Encoded protein: CASSLASSGDNEQFF.

This clonotype has just a few counts. The rearrangement joins TRBV6-5 to TRBJ2-1; TRBD1 matches at 10 bases. With V trimmed by 6 bases and J by 7 bases, 9 bases remained unmatched. This CDR3 is built from 15 residues. Germline assignment: CDR1 MNHEY and CDR2 SVGAGI. Here the CDR3 DNA reads TGTGCCAGCAGAAGGGGACAGGGGAATGGTAATGAGCAGTTCTTC. Its protein product is CASRRGQGNGNEQFF.

J is TRBJ2-4 and V is TRBV2, with D possibly being TRBD2 (5 bases). Germline CDR1 and CDR2: SNHLY and FYNNEI. This CDR3 is built from 12 residues. Trimming pared 6 bases from V and 8 bases from J, leaving 11 bases between. CDR3 coding DNA: TGTGCCAGCAGCCGGGAAAGTTACATTCAGTACTTC. This translates into CASSRESYIQYF.

The chain links TRBV25-1 to TRBJ2-7; 7 bases align to TRBD1. Germline CDR1 reads MGHDK; CDR2 reads SYGVNS. V dropped 6 bases and J dropped 2; count of bases not matched to a gene: 10. The CDR3 is made up of 15 amino acids. The CDR3 region is CASRATGTATYEQYF. Here the CDR3 DNA reads TGTGCCAGCAGAGCAACCGGGACAGCTACCTACGAGCAGTACTTC.

The chain links TRBV9 to TRBJ2-3; 7 nucleotides match TRBD1. Trimming removed 3 bases from V and 3 bases from J; junction bases left unmatched: 7. CDR3 length: 15 residues. Germline V gives CDR1 SGDLS, CDR2 YYNGEE. The CDR3 DNA sequence: TGTGCCAGCAGCGAAAGACAGGGTTGGACAGATACGCAGTATTTT. It codes for CASSERQGWTDTQYF.

This clonotype has a count of ten or more. V gene TRBV12-3 or TRBV12-4 combines with J gene TRBJ2-5; D is tentatively TRBD1 or TRBD2 (6 bases each). The CDR3 length is 14 residues. Trimming stripped 3 bases from V and 5 bases from J, with 13 bases between. The CDR3 nucleotides are TGTGCCAGCAGTTTCGGGAGAGGGGGGGAGACCCAGTACTTC. Translation gives CASSFGRGGETQYF.

The chain carries TRBV27 and TRBJ2-7; D is unclear. The germline V gene has CDR1 MNHEY and CDR2 SMNVEV (reference sequence). The CDR3 totals 16 residues. V shed 5 bases and J shed 2 bases, with 19 bases lying between them. CDR3 in DNA: TGTGCCAGCAGTCCCTCCGCTGGACCGGTCCCCTACGAGCAGTACTTC. Protein: CASSPSAGPVPYEQYF.

This clonotype was seen a handful of times. The V and J genes are TRBV24-1 and TRBJ1-2; D is unclear. This CDR3 contains 14 residues. Germline CDR1 KGHDR, CDR2 SFDVKD. Trimming pared 0 bases from V and 2 bases from J, leaving 6 bases between. The CDR3 loop reads CATSDLRQNYGYTF. CDR3 DNA sequence: TGTGCCACCAGTGATTTGCGGCAGAACTATGGCTACACCTTC.